A selection of T cell receptor beta chains follows, all from one sample in a study of blood T cell repertoires in COVID-19. Only in-frame clones appear in the TCRdb table, and some are missing; sequencing was by immunoSEQ multiplex PCR. The table records about 45,000 clones, over 70% of them present only once. The sequenced material came from peripheral blood. The receptors here all came from a man between 65 and 85 years old with acute or convalescent COVID-19. The CDR3 runs from the conserved cysteine through the conserved F or W. A D gene is named only where the DNA matches it firmly. Size tells how often a clone was seen (once, few, many) or the class of an expanded clone, and some rows leave it out.

. . TRBJ1-2 TRBV7-2 TGTGCCAGCGGCGGACAGCGTGGGGGCTACACCTTC CASGGQRGGYTF
TRBD2 . TRBJ2-5 TRBV15 TGTGCCACCAGCAGAGATTCTTGGACTAGCGGGGGGAAACAAGAGACCCAGTACTTC CATSRDSWTSGGKQETQYF
. . TRBJ1-5 TRBV7-5 TGTGTCAGAAGCACATTACAAGGACAGTATAGCAATCAGCCCCAGCATTTT CVRSTLQGQYSNQPQHF
. . TRBJ1-1 TRBV6-2/TRBV6-3 TGTGCCAGCAGTTACTCGGCAGTCAGGAACCCTGGAGCTTTCTTT CASSYSAVRNPGAFF
TRBD1 . TRBJ1-1 TRBV28 TGTGCCAGCAGTTCAGGGGGCAGGCCCACTGAAGCTTTCTTT CASSSGGRPTEAFF
. . TRBJ1-2 TRBV7-2 TGTGCCAGCAGCTTAGATCAGGAACGTGGCTACACCTTC CASSLDQERGYTF
. . TRBJ1-2 TRBV7-9 TGTGCCAGCAGCTTAATGGCGGGGCAGGGAGCAGTCTTC CASSLMAGQGAVF
TRBD1 . TRBJ2-3 TRBV15 TGTGCCACCAGTACTCCGGGACAGGGGAGAAATACGCAGTATTTT CATSTPGQGRNTQYF
TRBD1 many TRBJ2-7 TRBV28 TGTGCCAGCAGCGAACCCGGGACAGTGTCTAGCGAGCAGTACTTC CASSEPGTVSSEQYF
TRBD2 . TRBJ2-4 TRBV28 TGTGCCAGCAGTGGCGGGGGGCTAGCCAAAAACATTCAGTACTTC CASSGGGLAKNIQYF
. once TRBJ1-1 TRBV28 TGTGCCAGCAGTTTATTGCAGGGTAGATTGGCTGAAGCTTTCTTT CASSLLQGRLAEAFF
. once TRBJ1-5 TRBV7-2 TGTGCCAGCAGCTCGCAGGGATCCTATCAGCCCCAGCATTTT CASSSQGSYQPQHF
TRBD1 . TRBJ2-2 TRBV24-1 TGTGCCACCAGTGATTTGCAAGGACAGGGAAACACCGGGGAGCTGTTTTTT CATSDLQGQGNTGELFF
. once TRBJ1-5 TRBV10-3 TGTGCCATCAGTGAGTCAGGGAGGAATCAGCCCCAGCATTTT CAISESGRNQPQHF
TRBD1 . TRBJ1-1 TRBV20-1 TGCAGTGCTGGTGACAGGGGAGGGTTGACTGAAGCTTTCTTT CSAGDRGGLTEAFF
. . TRBJ2-6 TRBV5-1 TGCGCCAGCAGCTTGGCGGGAACTGGGGCCAACGTCCTGACTTTC CASSLAGTGANVLTF
. . TRBJ2-5 TRBV7-3 TGTGCCAGCAGCACCTTCGGACAGACGGAGACCCAGTACTTC CASSTFGQTETQYF
. once TRBJ2-7 TRBV6-5 TGTGCCAGCAGTTTATACGAGCAGTACTTC CASSLYEQYF
. . TRBJ2-1 TRBV5-1 TGCGCCAGCAGCTTTAGGGGAGGAGGGTTCAATGAGCAGTTCTTC CASSFRGGGFNEQFF
. . TRBJ1-4 TRBV27 TGTGCCAGCAGTTCCCTAAGCGGGCGGCCCGAAGAAAAACTGTTTTTT CASSSLSGRPEEKLFF
. . TRBJ1-2 TRBV7-2 TGTGCCAGCAGCCCTAGCTTGCCTAACTATGGCTACACCTTC CASSPSLPNYGYTF